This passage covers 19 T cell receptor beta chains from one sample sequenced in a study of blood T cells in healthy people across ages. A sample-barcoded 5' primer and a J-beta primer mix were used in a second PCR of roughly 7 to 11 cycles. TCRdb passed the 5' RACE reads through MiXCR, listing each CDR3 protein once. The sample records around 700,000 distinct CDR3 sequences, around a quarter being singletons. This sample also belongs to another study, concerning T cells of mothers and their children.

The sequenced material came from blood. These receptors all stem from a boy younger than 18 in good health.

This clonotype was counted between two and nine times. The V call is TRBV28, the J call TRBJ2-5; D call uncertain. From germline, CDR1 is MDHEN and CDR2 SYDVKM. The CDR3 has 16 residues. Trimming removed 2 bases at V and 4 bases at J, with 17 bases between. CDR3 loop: CASSLRAGEARETQYF. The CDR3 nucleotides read TGTGCCAGCAGTTTAAGGGCAGGAGAAGCCCGAGAGACCCAGTACTTC.

The CDR3 DNA reads as TGTGCCAGCAGCCAACGTATCCAAGGACTAAGCGGGAGTGCCGGGGAGCTGTTTTTT. It is translated as CASSQRIQGLSGSAGELFF. V and J are TRBV4-2 and TRBJ2-2, with 8 bases fitting TRBD2. This CDR3 is 19 amino acids long. V gave up 2 bases and J gave up 6 bases; unmatched junction bases: 17. The germline V gene encodes CDR1 LGHNA and CDR2 YNFKEQ.

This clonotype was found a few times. The CDR3 here is CASIYEQYF. In nucleotides, the CDR3 is TGTGCCAGCATATACGAGCAGTACTTC. The chain has TRBV7-9 and TRBJ2-7; D is unresolved. V lost 7 bases to trimming and J lost 4 bases, with 2 bases between them. CDR1 is SEHNR, CDR2 FQNEAQ, per germline (reference sequence). The CDR3 consists of 9 residues.

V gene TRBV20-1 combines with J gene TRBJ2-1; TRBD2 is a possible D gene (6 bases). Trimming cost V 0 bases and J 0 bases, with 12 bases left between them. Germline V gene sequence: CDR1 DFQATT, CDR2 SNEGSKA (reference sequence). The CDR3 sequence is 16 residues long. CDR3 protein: CSARDLGGVSYNEQFF. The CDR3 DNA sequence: TGCAGTGCTAGAGATCTTGGCGGGGTCTCCTACAATGAGCAGTTCTTC.

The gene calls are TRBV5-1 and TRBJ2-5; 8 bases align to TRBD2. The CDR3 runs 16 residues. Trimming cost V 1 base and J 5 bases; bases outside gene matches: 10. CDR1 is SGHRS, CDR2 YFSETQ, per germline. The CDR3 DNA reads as TGCGCCAGCAGCTTGACTATAGCGGGGTTCGAGGAGACCCAGTACTTC. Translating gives CASSLTIAGFEETQYF.

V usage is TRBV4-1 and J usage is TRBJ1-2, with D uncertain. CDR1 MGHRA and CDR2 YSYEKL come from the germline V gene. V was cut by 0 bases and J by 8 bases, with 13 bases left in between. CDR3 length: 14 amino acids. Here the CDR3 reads CASSQEPQTGGYTF. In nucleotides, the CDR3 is TGCGCCAGCAGCCAAGAACCCCAGACGGGAGGCTACACCTTC.

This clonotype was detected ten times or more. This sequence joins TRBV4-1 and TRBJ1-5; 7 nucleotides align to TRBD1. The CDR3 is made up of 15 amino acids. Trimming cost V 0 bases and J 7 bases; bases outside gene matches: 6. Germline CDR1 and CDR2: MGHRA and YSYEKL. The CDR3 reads CASSQDTGARQPQHF. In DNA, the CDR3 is TGCGCCAGCAGCCAAGACACAGGGGCGAGGCAGCCCCAGCATTTT.

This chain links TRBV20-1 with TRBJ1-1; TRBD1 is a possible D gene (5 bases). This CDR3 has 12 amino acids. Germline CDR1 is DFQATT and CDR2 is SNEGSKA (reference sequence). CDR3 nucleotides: TGCGGCCAATCGGGGCTGAACACTGAAGCTTTCTTT. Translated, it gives CGQSGLNTEAFF.

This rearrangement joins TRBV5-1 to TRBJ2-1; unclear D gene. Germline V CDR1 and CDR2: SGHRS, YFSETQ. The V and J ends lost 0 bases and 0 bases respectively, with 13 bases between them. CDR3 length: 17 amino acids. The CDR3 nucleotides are TGCGCCAGCAGCTTGGTCATGGTCGGAGCCTCCTACAATGAGCAGTTCTTC. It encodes CASSLVMVGASYNEQFF.

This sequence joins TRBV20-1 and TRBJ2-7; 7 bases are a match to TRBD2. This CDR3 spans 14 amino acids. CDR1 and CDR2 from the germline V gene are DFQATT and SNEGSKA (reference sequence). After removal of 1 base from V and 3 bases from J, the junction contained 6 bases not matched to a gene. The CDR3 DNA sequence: TGCAGTGCTAGAGTACTAGCGTCTATCTACGAGCAGTACTTC. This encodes CSARVLASIYEQYF.

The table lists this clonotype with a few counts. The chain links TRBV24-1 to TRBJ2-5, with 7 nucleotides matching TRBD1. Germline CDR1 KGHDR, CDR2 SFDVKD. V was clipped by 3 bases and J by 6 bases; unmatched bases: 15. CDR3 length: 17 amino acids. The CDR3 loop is CATSDTQQGLSLQTQYF. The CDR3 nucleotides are TGTGCCACCAGTGATACCCAACAGGGGTTATCTTTACAGACCCAGTACTTC.

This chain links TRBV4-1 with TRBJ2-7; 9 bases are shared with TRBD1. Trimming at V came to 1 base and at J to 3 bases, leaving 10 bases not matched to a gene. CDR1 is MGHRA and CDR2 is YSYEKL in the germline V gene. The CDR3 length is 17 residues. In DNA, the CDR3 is TGCGCCAGCAGCCAAGTGGGACAGGGTATCGGGTTCTACGAGCAGTACTTC. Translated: CASSQVGQGIGFYEQYF.

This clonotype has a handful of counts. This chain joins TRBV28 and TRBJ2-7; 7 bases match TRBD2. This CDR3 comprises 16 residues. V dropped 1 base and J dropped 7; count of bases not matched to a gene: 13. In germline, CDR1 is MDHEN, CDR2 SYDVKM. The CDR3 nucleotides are TGTGCCAGCAGTTTATATTTGGCGGGAGTCGGTAGTGAGCAGTACTTC. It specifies CASSLYLAGVGSEQYF.

For the CDR3, the DNA is TGTGCCAGCAGCTTTACAGCAAACGATGGAAACACCATATATTTT. Its protein product is CASSFTANDGNTIYF. The chain combines TRBV7-6 with TRBJ1-3; D is unresolved. CDR1 is SGHVS, CDR2 FNYEAQ, per germline. The CDR3 sequence is 15 residues long. V was cut by 3 bases and J by 3 bases, with 12 bases left in between.

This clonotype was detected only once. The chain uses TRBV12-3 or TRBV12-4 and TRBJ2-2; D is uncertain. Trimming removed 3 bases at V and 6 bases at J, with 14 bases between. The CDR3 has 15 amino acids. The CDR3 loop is CASSFGGPIPGELFF. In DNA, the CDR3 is TGTGCCAGCAGTTTCGGTGGGCCGATTCCCGGGGAGCTGTTTTTT.

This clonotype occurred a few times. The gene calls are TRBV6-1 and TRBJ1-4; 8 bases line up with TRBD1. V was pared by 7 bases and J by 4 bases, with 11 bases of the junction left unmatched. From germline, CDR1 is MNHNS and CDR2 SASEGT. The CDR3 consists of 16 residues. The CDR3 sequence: CASKGTGALLNEKLFF. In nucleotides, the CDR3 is TGTGCCAGCAAGGGGACAGGCGCTCTACTTAATGAAAAACTGTTTTTT.

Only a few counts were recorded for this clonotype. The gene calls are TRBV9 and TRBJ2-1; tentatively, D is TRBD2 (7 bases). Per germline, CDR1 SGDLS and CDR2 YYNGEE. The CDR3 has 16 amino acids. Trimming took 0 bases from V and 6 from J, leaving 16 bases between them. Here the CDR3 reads CASSVGGGQGGNEQFF. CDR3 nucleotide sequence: TGTGCCAGCAGCGTAGGGGGGGGGCAGGGCGGCAATGAGCAGTTCTTC.

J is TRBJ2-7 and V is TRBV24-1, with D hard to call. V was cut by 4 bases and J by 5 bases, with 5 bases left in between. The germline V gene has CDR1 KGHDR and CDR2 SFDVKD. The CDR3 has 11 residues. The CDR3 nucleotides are TGTGCCACCAGTGAGGGGAACGAGCAGTACTTC. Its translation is CATSEGNEQYF.

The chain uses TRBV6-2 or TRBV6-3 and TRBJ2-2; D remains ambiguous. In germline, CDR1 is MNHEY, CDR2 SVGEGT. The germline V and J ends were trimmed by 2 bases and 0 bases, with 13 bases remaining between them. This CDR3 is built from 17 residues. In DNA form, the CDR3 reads TGTGCCAGCAGTTACCCATCCACGGGCGCGAACACCGGGGAGCTGTTTTTT. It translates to CASSYPSTGANTGELFF.